The next 3 T cell receptor beta chains were all read from a single sample in a study of T cell changes during pregnancy in multiple sclerosis. Data came from immunoSEQ multiplex PCR; TCRdb stores just in-frame clones and leaves some out. The table includes about 72,000 clones, 80% to 95% detected once. Sequencing was performed on peripheral blood, taken in the first trimester of pregnancy. The receptors stem from a female donor in good health, enrolled as a control in a pregnancy study.

This sequence joins TRBV28 and TRBJ2-5; weak D call: TRBD1 (6 bases). The CDR3 has 16 residues. V was pared by 6 bases and J by 1 base, with 18 bases between. In germline, CDR1 is MDHEN, CDR2 SYDVKM. The DNA for the CDR3 is TGTGCCAGCAGCCGCTTTCAGGGGAGCGTCCAAGAGACCCAGTACTTC. The encoded protein is CASSRFQGSVQETQYF.

V is TRBV2 and J is TRBJ2-7; 11 bases line up with TRBD2. The CDR3 runs 18 residues. V was clipped by 4 bases and J by 3 bases; unmatched bases: 14. CDR1 and CDR2 (germline): SNHLY, FYNNEI. The CDR3 DNA sequence: TGTGCCAGCAGTGCGCTACTAGCGGGAGACCGCCTTGACTACGAGCAGTACTTC. This encodes CASSALLAGDRLDYEQYF. Looking up the rest from reference TRBV2 and TRBJ2-7 gives the full variable domain: EPEVTQTPSHQVTQMGQEVILRCVPISNHLYFYWYRQILGQKVEFLVSFYNNEISEKSEIFDDQFSVERPDGSNFTLKIRSTKLEDSAMYFCASSALLAGDRLDYEQYFGPGTRLTVT.

Regarding this clone: Relative to the germline gene, one junction end is altered; a read error may explain this. The chain is built from TRBV30 and TRBJ2-1; D might be TRBD1 (6 bases). The CDR3 consists of 14 residues. Germline V gives CDR1 GTSNPN, CDR2 SVGIG (reference sequence). The CDR3 spells CAGRNRVPYNEQFF. CDR3 DNA: TGTGCCGGGAGAAACAGGGTACCCTACAATGAGCAGTTCTTC.